The TCR beta chain under discussion was sequenced for a study of OX40 agonist ivuxolimab in advanced cancers. TCRdb's copy holds only in-frame clones and misses some; the assay was immunoSEQ multiplex PCR. This table has tens of thousands of clones, around 90% appearing once. Trimming removed 7 bases at V and 2 bases at J, with 13 bases between. The CDR3 contains 14 residues. From germline, CDR1 is SNHLY and CDR2 FYNNEI. About this clone itself: What it binds is unknown.

Overall study findings and caveats: Expanded clones belonging to CD8+ T cells outnumbered, on average, those of CD4+.

The specimen comprised CD4+ or CD8+ T cells sorted from blood, sampled in a trial of the OX40 agonist ivuxolimab. The receptor was isolated from an adult with an advanced solid tumor such as melanoma, head and neck, liver or kidney cancer. The chain uses TRBV2 and TRBJ2-3; tentative D call: TRBD2 (6 bases). The CDR3 nucleotides read TGTGCCAGCAATCGGGCGGGGCCCACAGATACGCAGTATTTT. Protein sequence: CASNRAGPTDTQYF.